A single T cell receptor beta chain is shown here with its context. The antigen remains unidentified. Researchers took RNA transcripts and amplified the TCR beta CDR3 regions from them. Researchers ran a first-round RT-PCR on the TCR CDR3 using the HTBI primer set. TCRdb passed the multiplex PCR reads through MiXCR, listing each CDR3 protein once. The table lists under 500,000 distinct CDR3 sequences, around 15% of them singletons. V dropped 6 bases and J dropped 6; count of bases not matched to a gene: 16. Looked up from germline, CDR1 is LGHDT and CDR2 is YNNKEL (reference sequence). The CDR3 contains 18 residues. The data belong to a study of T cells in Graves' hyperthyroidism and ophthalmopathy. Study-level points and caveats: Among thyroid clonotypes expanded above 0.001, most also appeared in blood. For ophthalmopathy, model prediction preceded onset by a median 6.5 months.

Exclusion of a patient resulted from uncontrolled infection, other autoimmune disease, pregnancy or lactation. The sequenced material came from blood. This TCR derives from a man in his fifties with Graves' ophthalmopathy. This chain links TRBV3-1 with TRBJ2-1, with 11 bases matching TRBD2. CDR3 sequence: CASSLFSGRARERNEQFF. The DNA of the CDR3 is TGTGCCAGCAGTCTCTTTAGCGGGAGGGCCCGGGAACGCAATGAGCAGTTCTTC.